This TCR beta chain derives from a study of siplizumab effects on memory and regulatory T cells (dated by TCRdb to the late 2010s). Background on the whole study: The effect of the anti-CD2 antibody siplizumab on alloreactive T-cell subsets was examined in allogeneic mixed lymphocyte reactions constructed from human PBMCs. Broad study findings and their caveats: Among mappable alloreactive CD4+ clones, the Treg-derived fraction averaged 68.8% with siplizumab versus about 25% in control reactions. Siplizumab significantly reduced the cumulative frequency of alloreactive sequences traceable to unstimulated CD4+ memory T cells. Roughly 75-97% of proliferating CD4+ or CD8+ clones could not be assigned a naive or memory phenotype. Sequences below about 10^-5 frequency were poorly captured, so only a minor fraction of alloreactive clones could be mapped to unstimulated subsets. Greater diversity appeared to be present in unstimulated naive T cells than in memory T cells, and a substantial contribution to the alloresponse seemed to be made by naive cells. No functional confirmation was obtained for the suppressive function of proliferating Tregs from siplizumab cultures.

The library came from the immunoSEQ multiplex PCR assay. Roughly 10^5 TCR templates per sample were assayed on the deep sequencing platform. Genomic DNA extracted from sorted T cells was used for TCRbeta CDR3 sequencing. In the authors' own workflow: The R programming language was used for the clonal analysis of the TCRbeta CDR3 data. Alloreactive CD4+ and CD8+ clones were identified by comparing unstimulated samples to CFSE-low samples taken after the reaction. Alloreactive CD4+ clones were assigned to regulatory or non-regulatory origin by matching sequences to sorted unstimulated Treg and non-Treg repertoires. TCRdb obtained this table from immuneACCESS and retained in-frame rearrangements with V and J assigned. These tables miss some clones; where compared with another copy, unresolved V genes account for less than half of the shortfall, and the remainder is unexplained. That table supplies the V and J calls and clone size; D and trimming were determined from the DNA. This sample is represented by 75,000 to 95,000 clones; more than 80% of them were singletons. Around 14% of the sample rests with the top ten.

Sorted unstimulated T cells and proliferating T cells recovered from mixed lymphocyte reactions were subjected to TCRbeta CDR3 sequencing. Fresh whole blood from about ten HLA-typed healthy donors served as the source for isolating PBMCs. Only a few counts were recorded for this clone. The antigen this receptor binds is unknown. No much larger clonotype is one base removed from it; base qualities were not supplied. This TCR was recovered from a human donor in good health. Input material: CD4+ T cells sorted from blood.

The nucleotides read TGTGCCTGGAGGGGAGCGGGAAAAAGAGCTTTCTTT. It is translated as CAWRGAGKRAFF. The rearranged segments are TRBV30 and TRBJ1-1, with no reliable assignment of the D segment. Trimming removed 3 bases from V and 10 bases from J, leaving 15 bases between the germline ends. Including the terminal cysteine and phenylalanine, the CDR3 comprises 12 residues. Only the CDR3 part of the read is kept: 36 bases, read in frame from the first base. Via the germline V gene (reference sequence), CDR1 is GTSNPN and CDR2 SVGIG.